The 9 T cell receptor beta chains given below trace back to one sample, sequenced in a study of blood T cell repertoires in COVID-19. Repertoires were generated with immunoSEQ multiplex PCR, while TCRdb's copy carries only in-frame clones and drops some. The repertoire includes roughly 230,000 clones, 89% of them detected once, and around 4.2% sits in the top ten. Sequenced material: PBMCs or T cells enriched from blood (not recorded which). Receptors were obtained from a woman in her 30s with acute COVID-19.

The V call is TRBV5-1, the J call TRBJ2-5; TRBD1 matches at 7 bases. With V trimmed by 6 bases and J by 5 bases, 7 bases remained unmatched. In germline, CDR1 is SGHRS, CDR2 YFSETQ. The CDR3 loop spans 13 amino acids. CDR3 sequence reads: CASTTDRVETQYF. The CDR3 region has the DNA TGCGCCAGCACAACCGACAGGGTGGAGACCCAGTACTTC.

The J gene is TRBJ1-5, the V gene TRBV19; the match to TRBD1 covers 10 bases. This CDR3 contains 15 residues. Trimming took 6 bases from V and 7 from J; bases not matched to a gene: 9. CDR1 and CDR2 from the germline V gene are LNHDA and SQIVND (reference sequence). Here the CDR3 reads CASSQTGGLGQPQHF. The CDR3 region has the DNA TGTGCCAGTAGCCAGACAGGGGGCCTTGGGCAGCCCCAGCATTTT.

DNA for the CDR3: TGTGCCAGCAGCATGGAGCGGGGGGGTAGCACAGATACGCAGTATTTT. This translates into CASSMERGGSTDTQYF. This sequence joins TRBV5-6 and TRBJ2-3; 10 bases line up with TRBD2. V gave up 4 bases and J gave up 0 bases; unmatched junction bases: 5. Per germline, CDR1 SGHDT and CDR2 YYEEEE. The CDR3 is 16 amino acids.

The chain combines TRBV18 with TRBJ1-2; maybe TRBD1 (5 bases). Trimming took 3 bases from V and 7 from J, leaving 15 bases between them. Germline V gene data show CDR1 as KGHSH and CDR2 as LQKENI. This CDR3 has 14 amino acids. CDR3 DNA: TGTGCCAGCTCACCCTCAGGGCCCACCGGTGGCTACACCTTC. This translates into CASSPSGPTGGYTF.

V gene TRBV25-1 combines with J gene TRBJ1-2; 8 positions agree with TRBD1. The trim removed 8 bases at V and 5 bases at J, leaving 7 bases unmatched. CDR3 size: 13 residues. The V gene's germline CDR1 is MGHDK and CDR2 SYGVNS. The CDR3 loop reads CASGGQANYGYTF. The CDR3 DNA is TGTGCCAGCGGGGGACAGGCAAATTATGGCTACACCTTC.

In this sample, this clone turned up once. The chain carries TRBV3-1 (or the pseudogene TRBV3-2) and TRBJ1-2; 9 bases map to TRBD1. CDR1 and CDR2 (germline): LGHDT, YNNKEL (reference sequence). V lost 1 base to trimming and J lost 8 bases; unmatched junction nucleotides: 5. This CDR3 spans 14 amino acids. This CDR3 is CASSQVDRGRGYTF. CDR3 sequence (DNA): TGTGCCAGCAGCCAAGTCGACAGGGGGAGAGGCTACACCTTC.

This clone was observed a single time. The CDR3 sequence is CATSDPGTSGDNEQFF. The CDR3 DNA is TGTGCCACCAGTGACCCCGGGACTAGCGGAGACAATGAGCAGTTCTTC. V is TRBV24-1 and J is TRBJ2-1; 11 bases agree with TRBD2. V was pared by 4 bases and J by 5 bases, with 6 bases of the junction left unmatched. Germline V gene sequence: CDR1 KGHDR, CDR2 SFDVKD. This CDR3 region has 16 residues.

The CDR3 loop reads CASTVLAGGIGELFF. DNA for the CDR3: TGTGCCAGCACCGTACTAGCGGGGGGGATCGGGGAGCTGTTTTTT. The rearrangement links TRBV7-8 to TRBJ2-2; 13 bases are a match to TRBD2. Germline values: CDR1 SGHVS, CDR2 FQNEAQ. The CDR3 spans 15 residues. J gave up 7 bases and V 7 bases, and 6 bases lay outside the gene matches.

This sequence joins TRBV19 and TRBJ1-5, with D uncertain. CDR1 and CDR2 from the germline V gene are LNHDA and SQIVND (reference sequence). The CDR3 spans 15 residues. With 1 base removed from V and 7 bases from J, the gap between germline ends came to 14 bases. CDR3 sequence (DNA): TGTGCCAGTAGTATAGGGGGATGGGGAGGCCAGCCCCAGCATTTT. Protein sequence: CASSIGGWGGQPQHF. The variable domain in full, completed from reference TRBV19 and TRBJ1-5, reads DGGITQSPKYLFRKEGQNVTLSCEQNLNHDAMYWYRQDPGQGLRLIYYSQIVNDFQKGDIAEGYSVSREKKESFPLTVTSAQKNPTAFYLCASSIGGWGGQPQHFGDGTRLSIL.